Below are 20 T cell receptor beta chains sequenced from a single sample in a study of shared clonotypes between healthy human individuals (dated by TCRdb to the early 2020s). To prepare the library, the immunoSEQ multiplex PCR assay was applied. The clones in this table, taken by TCRdb from immuneACCESS, are in-frame only. Not every clone is retained; where verified, under half of the shortfall comes from an unresolved V gene, and the cause of the rest is unknown. The sample table records 550,000 to 800,000 clones; approximately 79% of these occur just once. Approximately 1.6% of the sample is taken by the ten largest. Sequenced: memory CD4+ T cells sorted from blood. In the paper's terms, the cell subset or site label means: CD45RA-negative fraction. The receptor source for this set is a woman in her thirties in good health.

The genes are TRBV11-2 and TRBJ2-6; D unresolved. The V and J ends lost 6 bases and 0 bases respectively, with 3 bases between them. The CDR3 is 13 amino acids. Germline V gene data show CDR1 as SGHAT and CDR2 as FQNNGV. The CDR3 reads CASRSSGANVLTF. In DNA, the CDR3 is TGTGCCAGCAGGTCCTCTGGGGCCAACGTCCTGACTTTC.

The chain employs TRBV18 and TRBJ2-2; D unclear. Trimming removed 4 bases from V and 5 bases from J, with 17 bases in between. Germline V gene data show CDR1 as KGHSH and CDR2 as LQKENI. The CDR3 spans 16 residues. CDR3 DNA sequence: TGTGCCAGCTCACAAACGAAATGGCACTTAACCGGGGAGCTGTTTTTT. This sequence encodes CASSQTKWHLTGELFF.

This chain uses TRBV11-2 with TRBJ1-4; no clear D gene. Trimming took 3 bases from V and 7 from J, leaving 6 bases between them. There are 12 residues in the CDR3. Germline CDR1 is SGHAT and CDR2 is FQNNGV. CDR3 region: CASSFKGEKLFF. In DNA, the CDR3 is TGTGCCAGCAGCTTCAAGGGTGAAAAACTGTTTTTT.

The chain has TRBV4-2 and TRBJ1-5; the D gene is possibly TRBD1 (5 bases). From germline, CDR1 is LGHNA and CDR2 YNFKEQ. The CDR3 runs to 14 residues. Deletions cut 3 bases from V and 4 bases from J, with 10 bases between. In DNA, the CDR3 is TGTGCCAGCAGCCATACAGGTTTAAATCAGCCCCAGCATTTT. Its protein is CASSHTGLNQPQHF.

This chain connects TRBV5-1 to TRBJ2-3; TRBD2 matches at 13 bases. V was pared by 0 bases and J by 3 bases, with 1 base of the junction left unmatched. The CDR3 has 16 amino acids. The V gene's germline CDR1 is SGHRS and CDR2 YFSETQ. The CDR3 protein is CASSLGTSGRTDTQYF. CDR3 bases: TGCGCCAGCAGCTTGGGGACTAGCGGGAGAACAGATACGCAGTATTTT.

For this clone: The same CDR3 arises from other DNA sequences in this sample as well. The chain combines TRBV7-2 with TRBJ1-3; no firm D call. The germline gives CDR1 SGHTA, CDR2 FQGNSA. The CDR3 has 13 residues. Trimming removed 4 bases from V and 4 bases from J, with 8 bases in between. The CDR3 reads CASSSTPGNTIYF. In nucleotides, the CDR3 is TGTGCCAGCAGCTCCACACCCGGAAACACCATATATTTT.

This clone appeared once. The chain employs TRBV11-2 and TRBJ2-7; D gene ambiguous. CDR3 length: 14 residues. Germline V gene sequence: CDR1 SGHAT, CDR2 FQNNGV. With 2 bases removed from V and 0 bases from J, the gap between germline ends came to 8 bases. This CDR3 reads CASSLSWSSYEQYF. The CDR3 DNA reads TGTGCCAGCAGCTTAAGTTGGAGCTCCTACGAGCAGTACTTC.

The J gene is TRBJ2-7, the V gene TRBV2; perhaps TRBD1 as D (6 bases). This CDR3 is built from 14 residues. V was trimmed by 6 bases and J by 4 bases, leaving 16 bases between them. Germline V lookup: CDR1 SNHLY, CDR2 FYNNEI. The CDR3 here is CASSLPGVQYEQYF. The DNA for the CDR3 is TGTGCCAGCAGCCTCCCAGGGGTCCAATACGAGCAGTACTTC.

This clone was found many times. The rearrangement uses TRBV7-8 and TRBJ2-1; TRBD2 might be the D (5 bases). The germline CDR1 and CDR2 sequences are SGHVS and FQNEAQ. The V end lost 1 base, the J end lost 1 base, and 8 bases lay between the germline ends. The CDR3 extends over 15 amino acids. The CDR3 DNA reads as TGTGCCAGCAGCTTAGGACTACTATCCTACAATGAGCAGTTCTTC. Translated, it gives CASSLGLLSYNEQFF. Filled out from reference TRBV7-8 and TRBJ2-1, the complete variable domain reads GAGVSQSPRYKVAKRGQDVALRCDPISGHVSLFWYQQALGQGPEFLTYFQNEAQLDKSGLPSDRFFAERPEGSVSTLKIQRTQQEDSAVYLCASSLGLLSYNEQFFGPGTRLTVL.

This clone has a count of ten or more. The chain employs TRBV30 and TRBJ2-7; 11 nucleotides agree with TRBD1. This CDR3 has 14 residues. With V trimmed by 5 bases and J by 5 bases, 8 bases remained unmatched. The germline V gene has CDR1 GTSNPN and CDR2 SVGIG (reference sequence). CDR3 DNA sequence: TGTGCCTGGGTAAGGGGGACAGGGGGACACGAGCAGTACTTC. This gives the protein CAWVRGTGGHEQYF.

The V gene is TRBV7-2, the J gene TRBJ2-7; the match to TRBD2 covers 9 bases. Germline CDR1 is SGHTA and CDR2 is FQGNSA. The V segment lost 4 bases and the J segment 4 bases; nucleotides outside the gene matches: 8. This CDR3 is built from 15 residues. The CDR3 DNA reads TGTGCCAGCAGCTACTCCGGGACTAGCCAGTACGAGCAGTACTTC. This gives the protein CASSYSGTSQYEQYF.

In its sample, this clone was seen once. The J gene is TRBJ2-7, the V gene TRBV29-1; a possible D gene is TRBD1 (5 bases). Germline loops: CDR1 SQVTM, CDR2 ANQGSEA. This CDR3 contains 11 residues. V was shortened by 6 bases and J by 6 bases, with 12 bases between the two germline ends. The CDR3 loop is CSVGDSSEQYF. Written as DNA, the CDR3 is TGCAGCGTCGGAGACAGTTCCGAGCAGTACTTC.

This rearrangement joins TRBV27 to TRBJ1-1, with D possibly matching TRBD1 (5 bases). Trimming removed 5 bases at V and 5 bases at J, with 12 bases between. From germline, CDR1 is MNHEY and CDR2 SMNVEV (reference sequence). The CDR3 extends over 13 amino acids. CDR3 protein: CASSPPWGTEAFF. The CDR3 region has the DNA TGTGCCAGCAGTCCCCCTTGGGGGACTGAAGCTTTCTTT.

Notes on this clone: A much larger clone sits a single nucleotide away, making a read error possible. V and J are TRBV7-2 and TRBJ2-2; D call uncertain. This CDR3 spans 11 amino acids. V was pared by 5 bases and J by 4 bases, with 2 bases between. Germline V gene sequence: CDR1 SGHTA, CDR2 FQGNSA. The CDR3 sequence: CASSPTGELFF. Here the CDR3 DNA reads TGTGCCAGCAGCCCCACCGGGGAGCTGTTTTTT.

This clone was observed a single time. The chain recombines TRBV6-1 with TRBJ1-2; D unresolved. Per germline, CDR1 MNHNS and CDR2 SASEGT. The CDR3 has 12 residues. V was clipped by 8 bases and J by 4 bases, with 11 bases between them. This CDR3 is CASWAVTYGYTF. Written as DNA, the CDR3 is TGTGCCAGCTGGGCGGTTACCTATGGCTACACCTTC.

This clone appeared a single time. This chain connects TRBV28 to TRBJ1-5; 9 nucleotides line up with TRBD1. This CDR3 is 16 amino acids long. V trimming: 6 bases; J trimming: 3 bases; junction bases outside the gene matches: 9. From germline, CDR1 is MDHEN and CDR2 SYDVKM. The chain's CDR3 is CASRRRTGANNQPQHF. The CDR3 DNA sequence: TGTGCCAGCAGGAGAAGGACAGGGGCTAACAATCAGCCCCAGCATTTT.

In its sample, this clone was seen a few times. The chain is built from TRBV14 and TRBJ2-1; D perhaps matches TRBD2 (6 bases). The CDR3 is 15 amino acids. CDR1 is SGHDN and CDR2 is FVKESK in the germline V gene. V dropped 0 bases and J dropped 3 bases, with 9 bases sitting between them. The CDR3 DNA reads TGTGCCAGCAGCCAAGACGAGGACTACTACAATGAGCAGTTCTTC. Its translation: CASSQDEDYYNEQFF.

This chain connects TRBV6-5 to TRBJ2-6; D gene unclear. V was pared by 5 bases and J by 2 bases, with 4 bases between. Germline CDR1 is MNHEY and CDR2 is SVGAGI. The length of the CDR3 is 13 residues. The CDR3 coding sequence is TGTGCCAGCAGTAGTCCTGGGGCCAACGTCCTGACTTTC. Its translation: CASSSPGANVLTF.

This chain connects TRBV25-1 to TRBJ2-1; 11 bases map to TRBD2. CDR1 MGHDK and CDR2 SYGVNS come from the germline V gene. This CDR3 comprises 14 residues. With 5 bases clipped from V and 3 bases from J, the junction kept 0 bases outside the gene matches. The CDR3 is CASSTSGGYNEQFF. The CDR3 DNA is TGTGCCAGCAGTACTAGCGGGGGCTACAATGAGCAGTTCTTC.

The chain carries TRBV5-1 and TRBJ1-1; no clear D gene. With 2 bases removed from V and 7 bases from J, the gap between germline ends came to 12 bases. Germline assignment: CDR1 SGHRS and CDR2 YFSETQ. This CDR3 region has 13 residues. In DNA form, the CDR3 reads TGCGCCAGCAGCTTCATGGAAGGGCGTGAAGCTTTCTTT. It encodes CASSFMEGREAFF.